Sequencing of this TCR beta chain was carried out in a study of T cells in Graves' hyperthyroidism and ophthalmopathy. What was amplified from RNA transcripts were TCR beta CDR3 regions. First-round RT-PCR targeting the TCR CDR3 was performed with the HTBI primer set. From the multiplex PCR reads, TCRdb called clonotypes with MiXCR, one entry per CDR3 protein. Here the sample spans hundreds of thousands of distinct CDR3 sequences, around 13% being singletons. Study results and limitations: Patients with ophthalmopathy were separated from those with stable hyperthyroidism by a 13 V-J model.

The germline V gene encodes CDR1 SEHNR and CDR2 FQNEAQ (reference sequence). Trimming took off 8 bases at V and 9 bases at J, with 20 bases between the two ends. The CDR3 extends over 14 amino acids. This clonotype was seen many times. Its antigen remains unidentified. Aged 18 to 65, the patients had hyperthyroidism that was newly diagnosed and had lasted under 2 months. Patients were excluded because of uncontrolled infection, other autoimmune disease, pregnancy or lactation. Isolation of PBMCs was performed on around 9.3 ml fresh peripheral blood. The chain is built from TRBV7-9 and TRBJ2-1; tentative D call: TRBD2 (6 bases). The clonotype was recovered from a young woman with Graves' hyperthyroidism. Sequencing was performed on blood. The chain's CDR3 is CASQTGTAFFEQFF. CDR3 sequence (DNA): TGTGCCAGCCAGACCGGGACTGCCTTTTTTGAGCAGTTCTTC.